The 32 T cell receptor beta chains in this list originate from one sample, sequenced in a study of cytomegalovirus exposure and HLA in healthy donors. Generated by immunoSEQ multiplex PCR, the TCRdb table keeps only in-frame clones and is missing some. The table has 260,000 or so clones, 85% to 90% seen once. The sequencing input was PBMCs. These receptors were collected from a woman aged 18-29 years in good health and CMV-seronegative.

This chain joins TRBV6-1 and TRBJ2-1, with no clear D. The CDR3 is 12 residues long. The V gene's germline CDR1 is MNHNS and CDR2 SASEGT. Trimming removed 7 bases from V and 2 bases from J, with 6 bases in between. In DNA, the CDR3 is TGTGCCAGCACCTACGCCTACAATGAGCAGTTCTTC. This encodes CASTYAYNEQFF.

This clone occurred a few times. The V gene is TRBV6-4, the J gene TRBJ1-2, with D perhaps TRBD1 (6 bases). This CDR3 comprises 13 residues. V dropped 8 bases and J dropped 5 bases, with 15 bases sitting between them. In germline, CDR1 is MRHNA, CDR2 SNTAGT. The CDR3 loop is CASSPRTGYGYTF. The CDR3 bases are TGTGCCAGCTCGCCGCGCACAGGGTATGGCTACACCTTC.

The CDR3 spells CASSQVGYNEQFF. The CDR3 region has the DNA TGTGCCAGCAGCCAGGTTGGCTACAATGAGCAGTTCTTC. The J gene is TRBJ2-1, the V gene TRBV7-2; no clear D gene. Trimming removed 5 bases from V and 3 bases from J, with 8 bases in between. The V gene's germline CDR1 is SGHTA and CDR2 FQGNSA. The CDR3 has 13 residues.

The gene calls are TRBV7-3 and TRBJ2-5, with unresolved D. The CDR3 has 17 amino acids. Germline V gene sequence: CDR1 SGHTA, CDR2 FQGTGA. V was clipped by 0 bases and J by 7 bases, with 21 bases between them. The chain's CDR3 is CASSLTRRSNTRGTQYF. In DNA, the CDR3 is TGTGCCAGCAGCTTAACAAGGCGTTCTAACACTCGCGGGACCCAGTACTTC.

The chain couples TRBV10-3 to TRBJ1-1; D is possibly TRBD1 (6 bases). V was trimmed by 3 bases and J by 2 bases, leaving 10 bases between them. Germline CDR1 is ENHRY and CDR2 is SYGVKD. The CDR3 has 14 residues. CDR3 sequence: CAISDRTANTEAFF. The CDR3 nucleotides are TGTGCCATCAGTGATAGGACAGCAAACACTGAAGCTTTCTTT.

J is TRBJ2-7 and V is TRBV18; perhaps TRBD1 as D (6 bases). The length of the CDR3 is 15 residues. CDR1 KGHSH and CDR2 LQKENI come from the germline V gene. V was cut by 3 bases and J by 0 bases, with 12 bases left in between. The CDR3 protein is CASSPEQGTSYEQYF. The CDR3, as DNA: TGTGCCAGCTCACCTGAGCAGGGGACCTCCTACGAGCAGTACTTC.

V and J are TRBV6-6 and TRBJ1-1, with D perhaps TRBD1 (6 bases). The CDR3 extends over 13 amino acids. Per germline, CDR1 MNHNY and CDR2 SVGAGI (reference sequence). V lost 7 bases and J 2 bases, leaving 11 bases between the germline ends. CDR3 amino acids: CASTLGGNTEAFF. The CDR3 bases are TGTGCCAGCACCCTAGGGGGTAACACTGAAGCTTTCTTT.

This chain uses TRBV28 with TRBJ2-7, with 9 bases lining up with TRBD1. CDR1 and CDR2 (germline): MDHEN, SYDVKM. This CDR3 contains 16 residues. V was pared by 4 bases and J by 1 base, with 8 bases of the junction left unmatched. CDR3 loop: CASSWDRVPSSYEQYF. DNA of the CDR3: TGTGCCAGCAGTTGGGACAGGGTACCGTCTTCCTACGAGCAGTACTTC.

The chain recombines TRBV5-1 with TRBJ2-7; 8 bases line up with TRBD1. The CDR3 runs 15 residues. The germline V gene has CDR1 SGHRS and CDR2 YFSETQ. Trimming removed 0 bases from V and 6 bases from J; junction bases left unmatched: 8. The CDR3 is CASSLEGQGGLEQYF. The CDR3 nucleotides are TGCGCCAGCAGCTTGGAAGGACAGGGTGGGCTCGAGCAGTACTTC. The entire variable domain, with the rest obtained from reference TRBV5-1 and TRBJ2-7, is as follows: KAGVTQTPRYLIKTRGQQVTLSCSPISGHRSVSWYQQTPGQGLQFLFEYFSETQRNKGNFPGRFSGRQFSNSRSEMNVSTLELGDSALYLCASSLEGQGGLEQYFGPGTRLTVT.

The chain uses TRBV19 and TRBJ1-1, with D uncertain. The CDR3 contains 13 residues. Trimming removed 7 bases from V and 3 bases from J, with 12 bases in between. Germline lookup yields CDR1 LNHDA and CDR2 SQIVND (reference sequence). The CDR3 DNA reads TGTGCCAGTACCTATAGCGGTTACACTGAAGCTTTCTTT. Translated, it gives CASTYSGYTEAFF.

The chain is built from TRBV5-1 and TRBJ2-7; D might be TRBD2 (6 bases). With 1 base removed from V and 2 bases from J, the gap between germline ends came to 16 bases. CDR1 is SGHRS, CDR2 YFSETQ, per germline. This CDR3 spans 16 amino acids. DNA for the CDR3: TGCGCCAGCAGCTTGTACCCCCGGGGGAGTACCTACGAGCAGTACTTC. This codes for CASSLYPRGSTYEQYF.

This chain links TRBV6-1 with TRBJ1-2, with 10 bases lining up with TRBD1. From germline, CDR1 is MNHNS and CDR2 SASEGT. This CDR3 contains 14 residues. V lost 2 bases, J lost 7 bases, and 4 bases stayed unmatched. CDR3 coding DNA: TGTGCCAGCAGTGAAAGAGGGACAGGGGTTGGCTACACCTTC. It codes for CASSERGTGVGYTF.

This clone was counted only a few times. The chain recombines TRBV6-1 with TRBJ2-3, with a weak D call TRBD2 (6 bases). Trimming removed 8 bases at V and 4 bases at J, with 13 bases between. The CDR3 totals 13 residues. Germline CDR1 MNHNS, CDR2 SASEGT. The CDR3 nucleotides read TGTGCCAGCCGGACGGGAGCTCCAGATACGCAGTATTTT. Protein sequence: CASRTGAPDTQYF.

J is TRBJ1-1 and V is TRBV6-1; 9 bases line up with TRBD1. The CDR3 length is 18 residues. Looked up from germline, CDR1 is MNHNS and CDR2 is SASEGT. Trimming at V came to 3 bases and at J to 5 bases, leaving 16 bases not matched to a gene. Written as DNA, the CDR3 is TGTGCCAGCAGTGATGGGTACGATTGGACAGGGGAAATGACTGAAGCTTTCTTT. Amino acids: CASSDGYDWTGEMTEAFF.

The genes are TRBV15 and TRBJ2-7; TRBD1 matches 9 bases. With 5 bases clipped from V and 2 bases from J, the junction kept 4 bases outside the gene matches. This CDR3 region has 14 residues. Germline-derived CDR1 and CDR2 are LNHNV and YYDKDF (reference sequence). The CDR3 here is CATSGQGRPYEQYF. CDR3 bases: TGTGCCACCAGCGGACAGGGGCGCCCCTACGAGCAGTACTTC.

The rearrangement links TRBV28 to TRBJ2-7, with TRBD2 matching over 8 bases. From germline, CDR1 is MDHEN and CDR2 SYDVKM. This CDR3 region has 14 residues. Trimming took 6 bases from V and 4 from J; bases not matched to a gene: 8. CDR3 region: CASRRTGLVYEQYF. The CDR3 bases are TGTGCCAGCAGACGCACGGGACTAGTATACGAGCAGTACTTC.

The CDR3: CASSDRGNSGANVLTF. CDR3 DNA sequence: TGTGCCAGCAGTGATCGCGGGAACTCTGGGGCCAACGTCCTGACTTTC. The chain combines TRBV25-1 with TRBJ2-6; D is perhaps TRBD2 (6 bases). Germline V gene sequence: CDR1 MGHDK, CDR2 SYGVNS. CDR3 length: 16 amino acids. The V end lost 3 bases, the J end lost 0 bases, and 9 bases lay between the germline ends.

The gene calls are TRBV28 and TRBJ2-2, with 9 bases that match TRBD2. Germline V gene lookup returns CDR1 MDHEN and CDR2 SYDVKM. V lost 8 bases, J lost 3 bases, and 4 bases stayed unmatched. This CDR3 is built from 14 residues. This CDR3 is CASSRLADTGELFF. The CDR3 nucleotides read TGTGCCAGCTCCAGACTAGCGGACACCGGGGAGCTGTTTTTT.

This sequence joins TRBV27 and TRBJ1-1, with D uncertain. The CDR3 loop spans 13 amino acids. The V and J ends lost 4 bases and 1 base respectively, with 7 bases between them. Germline assignment: CDR1 MNHEY and CDR2 SMNVEV (reference sequence). In DNA, the CDR3 is TGTGCCAGCAGTTCCTCAGGGAACACTGAAGCTTTCTTT. Its translation is CASSSSGNTEAFF.

The rearrangement joins TRBV25-1 to TRBJ2-1; D is possibly TRBD1 (6 bases). The CDR3 has 14 residues. Trimming left V 4 bases short and J 6 bases short, with 13 bases between. Germline V gene data show CDR1 as MGHDK and CDR2 as SYGVNS. The CDR3 bases are TGTGCCAGCAGTGGCCAAAGGGGGTTCAATGAGCAGTTCTTC. Amino acid sequence: CASSGQRGFNEQFF.

This clone showed up just a few times. As DNA, the CDR3 is TGTGCCAGCAGCCCGAGGGCTAGCGGGAGAGTGAGGACCGGGGAGCTGTTTTTT. As protein: CASSPRASGRVRTGELFF. The chain couples TRBV9 to TRBJ2-2; 10 positions match TRBD2. The ends lost 4 bases at V and 5 bases at J; junction bases unmatched: 14. This CDR3 has 18 residues. Germline CDR1 reads SGDLS; CDR2 reads YYNGEE.

The chain recombines TRBV29-1 with TRBJ1-2; maybe TRBD1 (6 bases). This CDR3 region has 13 residues. The V end lost 4 bases, the J end lost 4 bases, and 13 bases lay between the germline ends. The germline V gene has CDR1 SQVTM and CDR2 ANQGSEA. The CDR3 sequence: CSVVGGRFYGYTF. In DNA, the CDR3 is TGCAGCGTTGTGGGGGGGCGGTTCTATGGCTACACCTTC.

The DNA of the CDR3 is TGTGCCAGCAGCTTAGGTGTCAGGGTCTCCACTGAAGCTTTCTTT. Amino acid sequence: CASSLGVRVSTEAFF. V is TRBV11-2 and J is TRBJ1-1; a weak D match, TRBD1 (5 bases). V lost 1 base, J lost 4 bases, and 13 bases lay in between. The CDR3 has 15 amino acids. Germline V lookup: CDR1 SGHAT, CDR2 FQNNGV.

This clone was recorded only once. The CDR3 reads CASTPRAGEYEQYF. The CDR3 region has the DNA TGTGCCAGCACCCCTCGGGCGGGAGAGTACGAGCAGTACTTC. This sequence joins TRBV6-1 and TRBJ2-7, with 7 bases identical to TRBD2. Germline CDR1 is MNHNS and CDR2 is SASEGT. The CDR3 loop spans 14 amino acids. V was pared by 7 bases and J by 4 bases, with 10 bases of the junction left unmatched.

J is TRBJ2-7 and V is TRBV7-6; 8 nucleotides line up with TRBD1. This CDR3 comprises 15 residues. Germline-derived CDR1 and CDR2 are SGHVS and FNYEAQ. Trimming took 5 bases from V and 0 from J; bases not matched to a gene: 6. The CDR3: CASSEQGGVSYEQYF. The CDR3 nucleotides read TGTGCCAGCAGCGAACAGGGGGGAGTCTCCTACGAGCAGTACTTC.

The chain employs TRBV5-1 and TRBJ2-1, with 12 bases identical to TRBD2. With V trimmed by 4 bases and J by 5 bases, 7 bases remained unmatched. The germline V gene has CDR1 SGHRS and CDR2 YFSETQ. CDR3 length equals 16 residues. CDR3 loop: CASSLSTSGRNNEQFF. The DNA of the CDR3 is TGCGCCAGCAGCCTGTCGACTAGCGGGAGAAACAATGAGCAGTTCTTC.

This chain joins TRBV5-1 and TRBJ2-7, with D perhaps TRBD1 (5 bases). Germline lookup yields CDR1 SGHRS and CDR2 YFSETQ. Trimming took off 4 bases at V and 5 bases at J, with 10 bases between the two ends. This CDR3 contains 12 residues. This CDR3 is CASSLDSHEQYF. DNA of the CDR3: TGCGCCAGCAGCCTAGACAGTCACGAGCAGTACTTC.

The gene calls are TRBV7-6 and TRBJ2-4; TRBD2 aligns across 9 bases. Germline-derived CDR1 and CDR2 are SGHVS and FNYEAQ. J gave up 1 base and V 1 base, and 2 bases lay outside the gene matches. The CDR3 is 16 residues long. The CDR3 spells CASSLGAGGAKNIQYF. DNA for the CDR3: TGTGCCAGCAGCTTAGGAGCGGGAGGTGCCAAAAACATTCAGTACTTC. Combining the CDR3 with reference TRBV7-6 and TRBJ2-4 gives the whole variable domain GAGVSQSPRYKVTKRGQDVALRCDPISGHVSLYWYRQALGQGPEFLTYFNYEAQQDKSGLPNDRFSAERPEGSISTLTIQRTEQRDSAMYRCASSLGAGGAKNIQYFGAGTRLSVL.

The chain recombines TRBV25-1 with TRBJ2-7; D is unresolved. V lost 3 bases to trimming and J lost 3 bases, with 15 bases between them. Germline V CDR1 and CDR2: MGHDK, SYGVNS. CDR3 size: 15 residues. CDR3 DNA: TGTGCCAGCAGTGATTCCGGGTCGCGCGGCTACGAGCAGTACTTC. Translation: CASSDSGSRGYEQYF.

This chain connects TRBV29-1 to TRBJ1-1; D might be TRBD1 (5 bases). Germline CDR1 is SQVTM and CDR2 is ANQGSEA. V lost 5 bases to trimming and J lost 11 bases, with 15 bases between them. CDR3 size: 11 residues. The CDR3 loop reads CSVSTVRLAFF. CDR3 nucleotide sequence: TGCAGCGTTTCGACAGTCCGACTGGCTTTCTTT.

This chain uses TRBV9 with TRBJ2-7; 7 nucleotides align to TRBD2. The V and J ends lost 3 bases and 0 bases, in that order; junction bases with no gene match: 0. The V gene's germline CDR1 is SGDLS and CDR2 YYNGEE. The CDR3 loop spans 13 amino acids. The CDR3 DNA follows: TGTGCCAGCAGCGGGGGGGGCTCCTACGAGCAGTACTTC. Protein product: CASSGGGSYEQYF. Full variable domain (outside the CDR3, taken from reference TRBV9 and TRBJ2-7): DSGVTQTPKHLITATGQRVTLRCSPRSGDLSVYWYQQSLDQGLQFLIQYYNGEERAKGNILERFSAQQFPDLHSELNLSSLELGDSALYFCASSGGGSYEQYFGPGTRLTVT.

This rearrangement joins TRBV9 to TRBJ2-7; 9 bases line up with TRBD1. Looked up from germline, CDR1 is SGDLS and CDR2 is YYNGEE. The CDR3 is 15 amino acids. V lost 2 bases and J lost 3; bases outside the gene matches: 6. The CDR3 region has the DNA TGTGCCAGCAGCGTCCGGGACAGGGTCGTCTACGAGCAGTACTTC. Its translation: CASSVRDRVVYEQYF.